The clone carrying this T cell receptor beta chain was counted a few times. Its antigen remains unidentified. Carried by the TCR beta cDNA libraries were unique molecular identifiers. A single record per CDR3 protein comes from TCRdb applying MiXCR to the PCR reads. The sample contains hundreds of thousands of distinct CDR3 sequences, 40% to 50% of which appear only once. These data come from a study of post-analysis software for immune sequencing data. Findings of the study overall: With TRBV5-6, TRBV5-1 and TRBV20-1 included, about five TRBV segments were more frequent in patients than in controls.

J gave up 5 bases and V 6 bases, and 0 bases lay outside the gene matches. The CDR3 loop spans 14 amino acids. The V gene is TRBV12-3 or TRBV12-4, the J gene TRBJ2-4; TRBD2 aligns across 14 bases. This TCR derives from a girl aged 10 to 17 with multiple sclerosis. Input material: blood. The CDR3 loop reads CASRGLAGENIQYF. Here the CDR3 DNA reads TGTGCCAGCAGGGGACTAGCGGGAGAAAACATTCAGTACTTC.